This T cell receptor beta chain stems from a study of blood T cell repertoires in COVID-19. On the study more broadly: COVID-19 samples, acute and convalescent, were from the United States, Italy and Spain.

This clone appeared once. Germline CDR1 is MNHEY and CDR2 is SVGAGI. V lost 2 bases and J lost 6, with 15 bases in between. The CDR3 has 15 amino acids. The method was immunoSEQ multiplex PCR; TCRdb's version includes in-frame clones alone and lacks a portion of them. The data hold about 170,000 clones, with approximately 87% observed a single time. This clonotype originated in a woman aged 45 to 65 who had recovered from COVID-19. J is TRBJ2-3 and V is TRBV6-5; possibly TRBD2 for D (7 bases). The sequenced sample consisted of PBMCs or T cells enriched from blood (not recorded which). The CDR3 DNA is TGTGCCAGCAGTTACAGGGGGGGGCCGAGGGATACGCAGTATTTT. Its protein product is CASSYRGGPRDTQYF.